Presented here are 6 T cell receptor beta chains from one specimen sequenced in a study of CD8+ T cells in alopecia areata listed by TCRdb under 2018. Libraries were prepared through the immunoSEQ multiplex PCR assay. RNA was extracted from all samples and reverse transcribed into cDNA, which served as template for TCR sequencing. TCRdb provides this immuneACCESS table in a form limited to in-frame rearrangements. Some clones are lacking; in checked studies, under half of them reflect an unresolved V gene, and why the rest are absent is not known. In this sample the table shows hundreds of thousands of clones, 60% of which occur a single time. Jointly, the top ten make up around 0.92% of the sample. The treatment or condition label, as the study defines it: oral pan-JAK inhibitor, 5-10 mg twice daily. Material: CD4+ T cells sorted from blood, obtained between weeks 51 and 52, from a patient treated with tofacitinib. These receptors all stem from a human donor with alopecia areata.

The rearrangement joins TRBV7-8 to TRBJ2-1; TRBD2 agrees at 8 bases. This CDR3 has 15 residues. Germline lookup yields CDR1 SGHVS and CDR2 FQNEAQ. Trimming at V came to 1 base and at J to 8 bases, leaving 7 bases not matched to a gene. The CDR3 sequence is CASSLERGMGYEQFF. For the CDR3, the DNA is TGTGCCAGCAGCTTAGAGCGGGGGATGGGATATGAGCAGTTCTTC. Filled out from reference TRBV7-8 and TRBJ2-1, the complete variable domain reads GAGVSQSPRYKVAKRGQDVALRCDPISGHVSLFWYQQALGQGPEFLTYFQNEAQLDKSGLPSDRFFAERPEGSVSTLKIQRTQQEDSAVYLCASSLERGMGYEQFFGPGTRLTVL.

Remarks on this clone: Germline is not matched at one junction end, which may reflect a read error. V gene TRBV10-3 combines with J gene TRBJ1-2; weak D call: TRBD1 (5 bases). The CDR3 runs 13 residues. The V gene's germline CDR1 is ENHRY and CDR2 SYGVKD. The CDR3 sequence: CTISVTENYGYTF. DNA for the CDR3: TGTACCATCAGTGTGACAGAAAACTATGGCTACACCTTC.

The J gene is TRBJ1-1, the V gene TRBV9; D is ambiguous. Germline V gene sequence: CDR1 SGDLS, CDR2 YYNGEE. Trimming removed 0 bases at V and 5 bases at J, with 11 bases between. The CDR3 has 14 residues. CDR3 DNA: TGTGCCAGCAGCGTAGAGCAGTGGCGGACTGAAGCTTTCTTT. Translated: CASSVEQWRTEAFF.

DNA for the CDR3: TGTGCCTGGAGTGTCGTAGGGTATGGCTACACCTTC. Protein product: CAWSVVGYGYTF. This chain links TRBV30 with TRBJ1-2; D is ambiguous. The V and J ends lost 0 bases and 5 bases respectively, with 7 bases between them. This CDR3 comprises 12 residues. CDR1 is GTSNPN, CDR2 SVGIG, per germline (reference sequence).

This clone was seen only once. A junction boundary mismatches the germline segment, possibly from a read error. The V gene is TRBV29-1, the J gene TRBJ1-5; D gene ambiguous. Germline values: CDR1 SQVTM, CDR2 ANQGSEA. This CDR3 has 9 residues. The CDR3 sequence is CSVQGSLSF. The CDR3 nucleotides are TGCAGCGTCCAAGGGTCCCTCTCTTTT.

In its sample, this clone was seen once. V is TRBV30 and J is TRBJ2-6, with D perhaps TRBD2 (5 bases). The CDR3 has 16 residues. V gave up 4 bases and J gave up 3 bases, with 16 bases separating them. CDR1 GTSNPN and CDR2 SVGIG come from the germline V gene (reference sequence). The CDR3 loop is CAWNRPGEGGANVLTF. Here the CDR3 DNA reads TGTGCCTGGAATCGCCCCGGGGAAGGTGGGGCCAACGTCCTGACTTTC.